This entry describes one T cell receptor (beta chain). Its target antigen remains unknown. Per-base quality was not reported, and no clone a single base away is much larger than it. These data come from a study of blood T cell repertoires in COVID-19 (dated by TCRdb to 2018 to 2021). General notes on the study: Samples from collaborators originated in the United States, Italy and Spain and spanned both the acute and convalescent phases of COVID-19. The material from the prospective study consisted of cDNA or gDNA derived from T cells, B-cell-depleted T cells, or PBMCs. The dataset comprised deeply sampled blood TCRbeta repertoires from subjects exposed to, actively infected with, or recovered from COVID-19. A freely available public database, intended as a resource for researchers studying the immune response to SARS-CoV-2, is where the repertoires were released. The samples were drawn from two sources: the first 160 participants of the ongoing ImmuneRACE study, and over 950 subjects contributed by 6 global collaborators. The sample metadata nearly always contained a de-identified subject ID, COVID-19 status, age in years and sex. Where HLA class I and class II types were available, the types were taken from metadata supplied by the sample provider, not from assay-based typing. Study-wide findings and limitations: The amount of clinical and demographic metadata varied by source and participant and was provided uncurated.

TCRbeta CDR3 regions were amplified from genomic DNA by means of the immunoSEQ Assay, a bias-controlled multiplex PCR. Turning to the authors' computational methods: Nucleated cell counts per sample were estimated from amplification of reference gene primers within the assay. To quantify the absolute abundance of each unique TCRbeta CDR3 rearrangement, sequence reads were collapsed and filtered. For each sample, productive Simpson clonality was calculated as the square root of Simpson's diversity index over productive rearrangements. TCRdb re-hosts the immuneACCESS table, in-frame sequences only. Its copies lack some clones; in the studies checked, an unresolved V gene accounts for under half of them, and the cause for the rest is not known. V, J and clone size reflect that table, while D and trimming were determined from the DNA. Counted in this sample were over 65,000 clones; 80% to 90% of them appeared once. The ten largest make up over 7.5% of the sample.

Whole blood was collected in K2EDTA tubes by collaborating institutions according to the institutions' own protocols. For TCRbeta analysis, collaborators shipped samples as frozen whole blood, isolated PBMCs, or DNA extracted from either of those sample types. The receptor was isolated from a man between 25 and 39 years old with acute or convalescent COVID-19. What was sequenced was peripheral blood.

For the CDR3, the sequence is CASSFTGGTEAFF. The sequenced DNA: TGTGCCAGCAGCTTTACAGGGGGCACTGAAGCTTTCTTT. The chain was built from TRBV5-8 and TRBJ1-1, with 8 bases in between that match TRBD1. The CDR3, from cysteine to phenylalanine, totals 13 residues. Only the CDR3 region is kept as DNA, spanning 39 bases read in frame from base 1. Unmatched junction bases come to 1, with V trimmed by 2 bases and J by 4 bases. The germline V gene gives CDR1 as SGHTS and CDR2 as YDEGEE.